This TCR beta chain originates from a study of shared T cell receptors in the human thymus. The CDR3 has 15 residues. Trimming at V came to 2 bases and at J to 3 bases, leaving 7 bases not matched to a gene. Per germline, CDR1 MNHNY and CDR2 SVGAGI (reference sequence). Sequencing used immunoSEQ multiplex PCR; TCRdb keeps in-frame clones, though not all of them. The sample has roughly 710,000 clones, 80% to 90% seen once. These data also featured in a second study, about human thymus T cells. That report adds: Resections from corrective heart surgery supplied the thymus tissue. Both thymic and peripheral blood repertoires showed apparently biased V and J usage.

The receptor's source is a girl under three years old with a congenital heart defect. Material for sequencing was thymocytes. The chain combines TRBV6-6 with TRBJ2-7; 7 bases line up with TRBD1. The CDR3 DNA is TGTGCCAGCAGTTACCCAACAGGGGTCCGCTACGAGCAGTACTTC. Protein: CASSYPTGVRYEQYF.